A selection of T cell receptor beta chains follows, all from one sample in a study of shared clonotypes between healthy human individuals. TCRdb's copy holds only in-frame clones and misses some; the assay was immunoSEQ multiplex PCR. The sample yields about 590,000 clones, around 95% seen once. Source material: naive CD8+ T cells sorted from blood. Receptor source: a woman in her twenties or thirties in good health. Each CDR3 is given without its conserved first and last residue. Each record gives: V gene, J gene, D gene, CDR3 protein. The D gene is left open where the match is weak.

TRBV23-1	TRBJ2-7	-	ASSQVGGRVREQY
TRBV13	TRBJ2-7	TRBD1	ASSLGTGTLLYEQY
TRBV13	TRBJ2-7	TRBD1	ASSFTGGNSYEQY
TRBV30	TRBJ1-5	-	AWSVILGPAPHQPQH
TRBV5-4	TRBJ1-1	-	ASSLAPGINTEAF
TRBV13	TRBJ1-3	-	ASSIITGTGNTIY
TRBV5-6	TRBJ2-7	-	ASSLLSGAEQY
TRBV28	TRBJ1-3	TRBD1	ASSLLQGARGNTIY
TRBV25-1	TRBJ2-2	-	ASSVSSGELF
TRBV19	TRBJ2-7	-	ASSGSPYEQY
TRBV29-1	TRBJ2-1	TRBD2	SARRAGDNEQF
TRBV27	TRBJ2-1	TRBD2	ASSLSGGRVNEQF
TRBV28	TRBJ1-2	-	ASMEGLGYT
TRBV27	TRBJ1-1	-	ASSTTDLPEAF
TRBV7-9	TRBJ2-1	-	ASSSGGNEQF
TRBV7-6	TRBJ2-1	TRBD2	ASSRGTSGSGEQF
TRBV19	TRBJ2-7	TRBD1	ASSIGITGGPYEQY
TRBV11-2	TRBJ2-1	TRBD2	ASTGTSGSYNEQF
TRBV7-3	TRBJ1-5	-	ANTQGGGNQPQH
TRBV6-5	TRBJ1-1	-	ASTPGVGFTEAF
TRBV28	TRBJ2-7	-	ASSLDGDEQY
TRBV7-9	TRBJ2-7	TRBD2	ASSREGAWYEQY
TRBV7-9	TRBJ2-1	TRBD2	ASSLGLAGGVDNEQF
TRBV6-5	TRBJ2-7	TRBD1	ASSPGQGVSYEQY
TRBV5-1	TRBJ1-5	-	ASPGGNQPQH
TRBV9	TRBJ2-1	TRBD1	ASTDRANEQF
TRBV19	TRBJ2-1	TRBD2	ASSGLAGGYNEQF
TRBV7-9	TRBJ2-7	TRBD2	ASSLTSGGYEQY
TRBV5-4	TRBJ2-7	TRBD1	ASSPGGVGTGGAGEQY
TRBV28	TRBJ2-7	TRBD2	ASSIPSGSSYEQY